This is a list of T cell receptor beta chains from one sample in a study of cytomegalovirus exposure and HLA in healthy donors. TCRdb's copy holds only in-frame clones and misses some; the assay was immunoSEQ multiplex PCR. The profile shows under 170,000 clones, just under 65% of them singletons. What was sequenced was PBMCs. These TCRs come from a woman in her fifties or sixties in good health and CMV-seropositive. The CDR3 runs from the conserved cysteine through the conserved F or W. D genes are given only for firm matches. Clone sizes are given selectively: once, few, many, or a class where the clone is expanded.

v_gene: TRBV11-2
d_gene: .
j_gene: TRBJ1-3
abundance: .
CDR3nt: TGTGCCAGCAGCTTAGAGGCGGGGACGGGCTCTGGAAACACCATATATTTT
CDR3aa: CASSLEAGTGSGNTIYF

v_gene: TRBV6-6
d_gene: .
j_gene: TRBJ2-7
abundance: .
CDR3nt: TGTGCCAGCAGCCTAGGGGGGGATACCTACGAGCAGTACTTC
CDR3aa: CASSLGGDTYEQYF

v_gene: TRBV28
d_gene: .
j_gene: TRBJ1-2
abundance: .
CDR3nt: TGTGCCAGCAGTTTAAGGGGGGGCCTCTATGGCTACACCTTC
CDR3aa: CASSLRGGLYGYTF

v_gene: TRBV15
d_gene: TRBD1
j_gene: TRBJ2-1
abundance: few
CDR3nt: TGTGCCACCAGCAGAGATCTGGGGACAGGGACCTACAATGAGCAGTTCTTC
CDR3aa: CATSRDLGTGTYNEQFF

v_gene: TRBV9
d_gene: TRBD2
j_gene: TRBJ2-3
abundance: .
CDR3nt: TGTGCCAGCAGCGTAAGCGGGAAGGTTAGCACAGATACGCAGTATTTT
CDR3aa: CASSVSGKVSTDTQYF

v_gene: TRBV18
d_gene: TRBD2
j_gene: TRBJ2-2
abundance: .
CDR3nt: TGTGCCAGCTCACCAAGGCTAGCGGGAGAGGTCGGGGAGCTGTTTTTT
CDR3aa: CASSPRLAGEVGELFF

v_gene: TRBV27
d_gene: .
j_gene: TRBJ2-7
abundance: few
CDR3nt: TGTGCCAGCAGTTTAGGAGGGAGTGACTACGAGCAGTACTTC
CDR3aa: CASSLGGSDYEQYF

v_gene: TRBV15
d_gene: .
j_gene: TRBJ2-1
abundance: .
CDR3nt: TGTGCCACCAGCAGACTTAGCGGCACTTACAATGAGCAGTTCTTC
CDR3aa: CATSRLSGTYNEQFF

v_gene: TRBV6-1
d_gene: TRBD2
j_gene: TRBJ2-3
abundance: once
CDR3nt: TGTGCCAGCAGTGAGGCGGGAGGGCCGGCAGATACGCAGTATTTT
CDR3aa: CASSEAGGPADTQYF

v_gene: TRBV28
d_gene: TRBD2
j_gene: TRBJ2-2
abundance: few
CDR3nt: TGTGCCAGCAGTCCAAATATAGCGGGAGGTCCCACCGGGGAGCTGTTTTTT
CDR3aa: CASSPNIAGGPTGELFF

v_gene: TRBV2
d_gene: TRBD1
j_gene: TRBJ1-2
abundance: few
CDR3nt: TGTGCCAGCAGTACGACAGGGGTTAACTATGGCTACACCTTC
CDR3aa: CASSTTGVNYGYTF

v_gene: TRBV7-3
d_gene: .
j_gene: TRBJ1-1
abundance: .
CDR3nt: TGTGCCAGCAGCTCCTCCCAGGGCGCTGAAGCTTTCTTT
CDR3aa: CASSSSQGAEAFF

v_gene: TRBV29-1
d_gene: TRBD1
j_gene: TRBJ2-4
abundance: .
CDR3nt: TGCAGCGTTGACTTCTCGGGACAGGGTAACATTCAGTACTTC
CDR3aa: CSVDFSGQGNIQYF

v_gene: TRBV9
d_gene: TRBD1
j_gene: TRBJ2-7
abundance: .
CDR3nt: TGTGCCAGCAGCGTGGACAGGGGCGAGCAGTACTTC
CDR3aa: CASSVDRGEQYF

v_gene: TRBV19
d_gene: .
j_gene: TRBJ2-3
abundance: .
CDR3nt: TGTGCCAGTAGTAGACAAGTTACAGATACGCAGTATTTT
CDR3aa: CASSRQVTDTQYF

v_gene: TRBV30
d_gene: TRBD2
j_gene: TRBJ2-4
abundance: .
CDR3nt: TGTGCCTGGAGTGTTATCCTAGCGGACTTAGCCAAAAACATTCAGTACTTC
CDR3aa: CAWSVILADLAKNIQYF

v_gene: TRBV28
d_gene: .
j_gene: TRBJ2-5
abundance: .
CDR3nt: TGTGCCAGCAGCCGACAGCTGCAAGAGACCCAGTACTTC
CDR3aa: CASSRQLQETQYF

v_gene: TRBV28
d_gene: TRBD1
j_gene: TRBJ2-2
abundance: few
CDR3nt: TGTGCCAGCAGTTTCAGGGGGCTGAACACCGGGGAGCTGTTTTTT
CDR3aa: CASSFRGLNTGELFF

v_gene: TRBV6-5
d_gene: TRBD2
j_gene: TRBJ2-3
abundance: .
CDR3nt: TGTGCCAGCCTTGCTAGCGGGAGGGCCAGGGATACGCAGTATTTT
CDR3aa: CASLASGRARDTQYF

v_gene: TRBV15
d_gene: TRBD2
j_gene: TRBJ2-1
abundance: .
CDR3nt: TGTGCCACCAGCAGAGAGCGGGGGAATTACTACAATGAGCAGTTCTTC
CDR3aa: CATSRERGNYYNEQFF

v_gene: TRBV18
d_gene: .
j_gene: TRBJ1-1
abundance: .
CDR3nt: TGTGCCAGCTCACCGACCGCTCAGGGAGGCACTGAAGCTTTCTTT
CDR3aa: CASSPTAQGGTEAFF

v_gene: TRBV28
d_gene: TRBD1
j_gene: TRBJ2-1
abundance: .
CDR3nt: TGTGCCAGCAGTCCAGGTCCCGGGACAGGGTACAATGAGCAGTTCTTC
CDR3aa: CASSPGPGTGYNEQFF

v_gene: TRBV11-2
d_gene: TRBD1
j_gene: TRBJ1-4
abundance: .
CDR3nt: TGTGCCAGCGCCGAGGTGGAGGGGGCGGCTAATGAAAAACTGTTTTTT
CDR3aa: CASAEVEGAANEKLFF

v_gene: TRBV9
d_gene: .
j_gene: TRBJ2-1
abundance: .
CDR3nt: TGTGCCAGCAGCGTAGCTTACAGGAGGGATGAGCAGTTCTTC
CDR3aa: CASSVAYRRDEQFF

v_gene: TRBV4-3
d_gene: .
j_gene: TRBJ2-5
abundance: .
CDR3nt: TGCGCCAGCAGCCCGGGGCGAGGAACGGGGGAGCAAGAGACCCAGTACTTC
CDR3aa: CASSPGRGTGEQETQYF

v_gene: TRBV2
d_gene: .
j_gene: TRBJ2-5
abundance: .
CDR3nt: TGTGCCAGCATAATGGACAGTACACAAGAGACCCAGTACTTC
CDR3aa: CASIMDSTQETQYF

v_gene: TRBV28
d_gene: TRBD1
j_gene: TRBJ2-5
abundance: .
CDR3nt: TGTGCCAGCAGTCTCCCGGGACAGAAAGAGACCCAGTACTTC
CDR3aa: CASSLPGQKETQYF

v_gene: TRBV7-3
d_gene: TRBD1
j_gene: TRBJ2-2
abundance: .
CDR3nt: TGTGCCAGCAGCCCCCCCGGGACAGGGGGAACCGGGGAGCTGTTTTTT
CDR3aa: CASSPPGTGGTGELFF

v_gene: TRBV28
d_gene: .
j_gene: TRBJ1-5
abundance: once
CDR3nt: TGTGCCAGCAGTAACGACATGTTTAATCAGCCCCAGCATTTT
CDR3aa: CASSNDMFNQPQHF

v_gene: TRBV10-3
d_gene: .
j_gene: TRBJ1-4
abundance: .
CDR3nt: TGTGCCATCAGTGACCCAAGAGCAACTAATGAAAAACTGTTTTTT
CDR3aa: CAISDPRATNEKLFF

v_gene: TRBV5-4
d_gene: TRBD2
j_gene: TRBJ2-1
abundance: .
CDR3nt: TGTGCCAGCAGCGAAGGACTAGCGGGATCTTACAATGAGCAGTTCTTC
CDR3aa: CASSEGLAGSYNEQFF

v_gene: TRBV7-2
d_gene: .
j_gene: TRBJ2-4
abundance: .
CDR3nt: TGTGCCAGCAGCATTACTAAAAACATTCAGTACTTC
CDR3aa: CASSITKNIQYF

v_gene: TRBV6-5
d_gene: .
j_gene: TRBJ2-3
abundance: .
CDR3nt: TGTGCCAGCAGTTCGAGCGGAACAGATACGCAGTATTTT
CDR3aa: CASSSSGTDTQYF

v_gene: TRBV7-8
d_gene: .
j_gene: TRBJ2-1
abundance: .
CDR3nt: TGTGCCAGCAGATCCGCGGGGCCGGAGCAGTTCTTC
CDR3aa: CASRSAGPEQFF

v_gene: TRBV9
d_gene: TRBD1
j_gene: TRBJ2-3
abundance: few
CDR3nt: TGTGCCAGCAGCGTAGCGGACAGGGTGGCAGATACGCAGTATTTT
CDR3aa: CASSVADRVADTQYF

v_gene: TRBV15
d_gene: .
j_gene: TRBJ1-5
abundance: .
CDR3nt: TGTGCCACCAGCGGATACGGTGGGAGGTTGGGCAATCAGCCCCAGCATTTT
CDR3aa: CATSGYGGRLGNQPQHF

v_gene: TRBV11-2
d_gene: TRBD2
j_gene: TRBJ2-7
abundance: few
CDR3nt: TGTGCCAGCGCCGGGGGGACCTACGAGCAGTACTTC
CDR3aa: CASAGGTYEQYF

v_gene: TRBV4-2
d_gene: TRBD1
j_gene: TRBJ2-7
abundance: few
CDR3nt: TGTGCCAGCAGCCACAGGACAGGCACCTACGAGCAGTACTTC
CDR3aa: CASSHRTGTYEQYF

v_gene: TRBV5-1
d_gene: .
j_gene: TRBJ1-5
abundance: .
CDR3nt: TGCGCCAGTAGCTTGGAAGGGGGTTCAAGTCAGCCCCAGCATTTT
CDR3aa: CASSLEGGSSQPQHF

v_gene: TRBV5-6
d_gene: .
j_gene: TRBJ1-5
abundance: .
CDR3nt: TGTGCCAGCAGCTTGGCCGGAGGGCAGGGTCAGCCCCAGCATTTT
CDR3aa: CASSLAGGQGQPQHF

v_gene: TRBV5-1
d_gene: .
j_gene: TRBJ1-1
abundance: .
CDR3nt: TGCGCCAGCAGCTTGATGGGAGTGTCTGGGGACACTGAAGCTTTCTTT
CDR3aa: CASSLMGVSGDTEAFF

v_gene: TRBV5-8
d_gene: .
j_gene: TRBJ2-7
abundance: .
CDR3nt: TGTGCCAGCAGCTTTCCAGGGTACTCCTACGAGCAGTACTTC
CDR3aa: CASSFPGYSYEQYF